Only one count was recorded for the clone carrying this T cell receptor beta chain. Its cognate antigen is unknown. This CDR3 has 17 amino acids. Germline CDR1 reads MDHEN; CDR2 reads SYDVKM. V shed 4 bases and J 7 bases; nucleotides not matched to a gene: 13. As originally analysed: Filtering differed for immunoSEQ, which gave only junction sequences without quality scores. The repertoire was sequenced with immunoSEQ multiplex PCR; TCRdb's copy has only in-frame clones and lacks some. V and J calls and clone size are copied from that table; D and trimming were computed from the DNA. The data contain roughly 2.5 million clones, roughly 92% of them seen just once; the ten biggest clones take up over 0.12%. The record originates from a study of shared clonotypes between healthy human individuals. Findings and limits, study-wide: Relative to memory subsets, naive subsets generally showed larger estimated richness.

It was into CD45RA+ naive and CD45RA-negative memory subsets that the CD4+ cells were split. This chain links TRBV28 with TRBJ2-5, with 12 positions matching TRBD2. What was sequenced was naive CD4+ T cells sorted from blood. Subset reported: CD45RA+ positively selected. The TCR sequence derives from a young man in good health. CDR3 sequence (DNA): TGTGCCAGCAGTTCGGAAACTAGCGGGAGGCCCCAGGGGACCCAGTACTTC. This sequence encodes CASSSETSGRPQGTQYF.